Following are 7 T cell receptor beta chains from one sample sequenced in a study of post-analysis software for immune sequencing data. These receptors have no identified antigens. Unique molecular identifiers featured in each of the TCR beta cDNA libraries. One entry per CDR3 protein, called by TCRdb with MiXCR from the PCR reads. The sample holds roughly 410,000 distinct CDR3 sequences, roughly 36% seen once. Findings and caveats of the study: In patients, about 5 TRBV segments were more frequent than in controls, with TRBV5-6, TRBV5-1 and TRBV20-1 among them.

The sample consisted of blood. These receptors originate from a girl between 5 and 17 years old with multiple sclerosis.

This sequence joins TRBV13 and TRBJ2-3; D uncertain. Germline V gives CDR1 PRHDT, CDR2 FYEKMQ (reference sequence). The CDR3 loop spans 12 amino acids. Trimming stripped 2 bases from V and 4 bases from J, with 4 bases between. CDR3 DNA sequence: TGTGCCAGCAGCTTACACTCAGATACGCAGTATTTT. It is translated as CASSLHSDTQYF.

The chain recombines TRBV15 with TRBJ2-1; the match to TRBD2 covers 15 bases. Trimming removed 5 bases from V and 7 bases from J; junction bases left unmatched: 3. In germline, CDR1 is LNHNV, CDR2 YYDKDF (reference sequence). The CDR3 spans 15 residues. The CDR3 bases are TGTGCCACCAGCCACGGACTAGCGGGGGGGAATGAGCAGTTCTTC. This codes for CATSHGLAGGNEQFF.

CDR3 in amino acids: CASRLASSTDTQYF. The CDR3 DNA is TGCGCCAGCAGGCTAGCGTCAAGCACAGATACGCAGTATTTT. The chain has TRBV5-1 and TRBJ2-3, with D possibly matching TRBD2 (6 bases). Looked up from germline, CDR1 is SGHRS and CDR2 is YFSETQ. The CDR3 sequence is 14 residues long. With 5 bases removed from V and 0 bases from J, the gap between germline ends came to 10 bases.

This clonotype is a singleton in its sample. V gene TRBV7-2 combines with J gene TRBJ2-3, with TRBD2 identical over 10 bases. Per the germline V gene, CDR1 is SGHTA and CDR2 is FQGNSA. CDR3 length equals 18 residues. The V and J ends lost 6 bases and 5 bases, in that order; junction bases with no gene match: 17. CDR3 residues: CASSSTQIAGGRGDTQYF. Here the CDR3 DNA reads TGTGCCAGCAGTTCGACCCAGATAGCGGGGGGCCGGGGAGATACGCAGTATTTT.

The chain recombines TRBV7-3 with TRBJ2-3; D call uncertain. Germline V CDR1 and CDR2: SGHTA, FQGTGA. The V gene lost 2 bases and the J gene lost 2 bases, with 14 bases spanning the gap. There are 16 residues in the CDR3. The CDR3 reads CASSLRGVLSTDTQYF. The CDR3 coding sequence is TGTGCCAGCAGCTTACGTGGAGTCCTATCCACAGATACGCAGTATTTT.

This sequence joins TRBV7-8 and TRBJ2-1; 7 nucleotides match TRBD1. With 6 bases clipped from V and 8 bases from J, the junction kept 7 bases outside the gene matches. CDR3 length equals 13 residues. Per the germline V gene, CDR1 is SGHVS and CDR2 is FQNEAQ. The CDR3 coding sequence is TGTGCCAGCAGGCGACAGGGTACCGATGAGCAGTTCTTC. Amino acid sequence: CASRRQGTDEQFF.

Note on this clonotype: At one of its ends the junction is not consistent with the germline gene, which may arise from a read error. This chain joins TRBV12-3 or TRBV12-4 and TRBJ1-5, with D perhaps matching TRBD1 (5 bases). The CDR3 sequence is 15 residues long. CDR3 coding DNA: TGTTCCAGCAGTTTAAGGGGACGGCCAAATCAGCCCCAGCATTTT. This gives the protein CSSSLRGRPNQPQHF.